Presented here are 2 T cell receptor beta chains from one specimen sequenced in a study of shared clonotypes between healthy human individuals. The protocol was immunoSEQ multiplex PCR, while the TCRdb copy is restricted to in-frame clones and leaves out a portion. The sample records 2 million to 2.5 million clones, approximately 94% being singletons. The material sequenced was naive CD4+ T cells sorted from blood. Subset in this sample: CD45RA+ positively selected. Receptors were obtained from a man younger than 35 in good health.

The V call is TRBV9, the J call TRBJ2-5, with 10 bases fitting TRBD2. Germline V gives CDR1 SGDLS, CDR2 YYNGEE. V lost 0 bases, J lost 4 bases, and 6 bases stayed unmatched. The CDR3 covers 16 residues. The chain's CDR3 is CASSVGSGGKGETQYF. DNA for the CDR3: TGTGCCAGCAGCGTAGGTAGCGGGGGGAAGGGAGAGACCCAGTACTTC.

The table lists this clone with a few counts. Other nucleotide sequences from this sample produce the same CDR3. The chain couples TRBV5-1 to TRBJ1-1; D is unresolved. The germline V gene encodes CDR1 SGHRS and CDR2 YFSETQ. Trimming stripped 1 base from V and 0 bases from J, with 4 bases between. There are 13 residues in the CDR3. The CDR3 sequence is CASSLTMNTEAFF. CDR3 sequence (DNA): TGCGCCAGCAGCTTGACAATGAACACTGAAGCTTTCTTT.